Listed below are T cell receptor beta chains from one sample, sequenced in a study of cytomegalovirus exposure and HLA in healthy donors. Assay: immunoSEQ multiplex PCR; the TCRdb copy retains only in-frame clones and omits some. The repertoire holds roughly 150,000 clones, around 79% seen once, with roughly 3.8% in the top ten. Sequencing input: PBMCs. These receptors all come from a male donor in good health and CMV-seronegative. Each CDR3 is given with its conserved first and last residue.

cdr3_length,j_call,v_call,cdr3_aa
16,TRBJ2-7,TRBV27,CASSRAGTSRSYEQYF
16,TRBJ2-5,TRBV4-2,CASSPEGPGQQETQYF
14,TRBJ2-7,TRBV6-1,CASSQAPSPYEQYF
14,.,TRBV10-2,CASSAMGQAGEQYF
15,TRBJ2-1,TRBV6-6,CASRMAGGPYNEQFF
14,TRBJ2-7,TRBV5-1,CASSRDSKDYEQYF
17,TRBJ2-1,TRBV11-3,CASSYEYGTTTGNEQFF
16,TRBJ2-1,TRBV9,CASSVRQGGVSNEQFF
14,TRBJ2-1,TRBV11-3,CASSHRDRENEQFF
14,TRBJ2-7,TRBV11-1,CASSFRDRADEQYF
12,TRBJ2-7,TRBV4-3,CASSKGGYEQYF
14,TRBJ2-7,TRBV5-1,CASSLVLAAAEQYF
14,TRBJ2-7,TRBV9,CASSVSTGEVEQYF
15,TRBJ2-3,TRBV5-1,CASSKGLWSTDTQYF
15,TRBJ2-7,TRBV28,CASSSTSVTRYEQYF
12,TRBJ1-2,TRBV10-3,CAISSTGDGYTF